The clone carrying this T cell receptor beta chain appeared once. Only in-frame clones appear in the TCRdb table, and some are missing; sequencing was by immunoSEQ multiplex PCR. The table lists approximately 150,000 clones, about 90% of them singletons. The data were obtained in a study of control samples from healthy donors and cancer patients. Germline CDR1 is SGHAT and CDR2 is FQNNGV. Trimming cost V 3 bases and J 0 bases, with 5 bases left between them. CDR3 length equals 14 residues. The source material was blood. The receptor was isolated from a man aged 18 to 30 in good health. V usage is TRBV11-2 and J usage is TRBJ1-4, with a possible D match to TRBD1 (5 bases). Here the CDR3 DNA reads TGTGCCAGCAGCTTGGGGCCAACTAATGAAAAACTGTTTTTT. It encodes CASSLGPTNEKLFF.